The 17 T cell receptor beta chains below were found in one sample sequenced in a study of blood T cell repertoires in COVID-19. Repertoires were generated with immunoSEQ multiplex PCR, while TCRdb's copy carries only in-frame clones and drops some. Of about 250,000 clones in the sample, about nine tenths are singletons; the top ten hold 15% to 17%. The sequenced material came from PBMCs or T cells enriched from blood (not recorded which). Source of these receptors: a man between 18 and 29 years old who had recovered from COVID-19.

The chain recombines TRBV10-2 with TRBJ1-1; TRBD1 agrees at 9 bases. The V segment lost 2 bases and the J segment 0 bases; nucleotides outside the gene matches: 7. CDR1 is WSHSY and CDR2 is SAAADI in the germline V gene. The CDR3 has 17 residues. The CDR3 region has the DNA TGCGCCAGCAGTGAGGCCCGGGACAGGGTGATGAACACTGAAGCTTTCTTT. Protein product: CASSEARDRVMNTEAFF.

This clone was counted once. CDR3: CASSQGTHQNTEAFF. CDR3 sequence (DNA): TGTGCCAGCAGCCAAGGGACTCACCAGAACACTGAAGCTTTCTTT. The V call is TRBV4-2, the J call TRBJ1-1; no definite D call. Germline CDR1 is LGHNA and CDR2 is YNFKEQ. Trimming removed 1 base from V and 1 base from J, with 10 bases in between. The CDR3 is made up of 15 amino acids.

V usage is TRBV30 and J usage is TRBJ1-5; D is perhaps TRBD1 (6 bases). This CDR3 contains 14 residues. Germline V lookup: CDR1 GTSNPN, CDR2 SVGIG (reference sequence). With 0 bases removed from V and 7 bases from J, the gap between germline ends came to 13 bases. CDR3 bases: TGTGCCTGGAGTGTAAAGTACAGGGCGCAGCCCCAGCATTTT. This gives the protein CAWSVKYRAQPQHF.

The chain is built from TRBV5-1 and TRBJ1-2; TRBD1 might be the D (5 bases). V was cut by 0 bases and J by 7 bases, with 10 bases left in between. Germline loops: CDR1 SGHRS, CDR2 YFSETQ. There are 13 residues in the CDR3. The CDR3 DNA sequence: TGCGCCAGCAGCTTGGGACAGAATTCTGGCTACACCTTC. Its translation: CASSLGQNSGYTF.

The rearrangement links TRBV11-2 to TRBJ1-2; 9 positions agree with TRBD1. The CDR3 extends over 13 amino acids. Germline lookup yields CDR1 SGHAT and CDR2 FQNNGV. V lost 5 bases, J lost 7 bases, and 5 bases stayed unmatched. The CDR3 is CASSLRTGVGYTF. The DNA for the CDR3 is TGTGCCAGCAGCCTTCGGACAGGGGTTGGCTACACCTTC.

The genes are TRBV28 and TRBJ2-7; TRBD2 matches 7 bases. The CDR3 contains 15 residues. With V trimmed by 5 bases and J by 2 bases, 9 bases remained unmatched. Germline V lookup: CDR1 MDHEN, CDR2 SYDVKM. CDR3 nucleotides: TGTGCCAGCAGTCCGTCTCCTGCGGGAGCCTACGAGCAGTACTTC. As protein: CASSPSPAGAYEQYF.

This sequence joins TRBV18 and TRBJ2-5, with 10 bases matching TRBD2. The CDR3 runs to 15 residues. J gave up 4 bases and V 6 bases, and 8 bases lay outside the gene matches. CDR1 and CDR2 (germline): KGHSH, LQKENI. As DNA, the CDR3 is TGTGCCAGCTCGTCGGCTAGCGGGGGCAGAGAGACCCAGTACTTC. This translates into CASSSASGGRETQYF.

The CDR3 DNA sequence: TGTGCCAGTAGTTTAATGGACAGTTTCAATCAGCCCCAGCATTTT. It specifies CASSLMDSFNQPQHF. This rearrangement joins TRBV19 to TRBJ1-5; maybe TRBD1 (6 bases). The CDR3 is 15 amino acids. V lost 5 bases to trimming and J lost 3 bases, with 14 bases between them. In germline, CDR1 is LNHDA, CDR2 SQIVND (reference sequence).

J is TRBJ1-4 and V is TRBV7-9, with D unresolved. Looked up from germline, CDR1 is SEHNR and CDR2 is FQNEAQ (reference sequence). The germline V and J ends were trimmed by 3 bases and 0 bases, with 11 bases remaining between them. CDR3 length equals 16 residues. This chain's CDR3 is CASSLGAGATNEKLFF. In nucleotides, the CDR3 is TGTGCCAGCAGCTTGGGCGCAGGCGCAACTAATGAAAAACTGTTTTTT. Full variable domain (outside the CDR3, taken from reference TRBV7-9 and TRBJ1-4): DTGVSQNPRHKITKRGQNVTFRCDPISEHNRLYWYRQTLGQGPEFLTYFQNEAQLEKSRLLSDRFSAERPKGSFSTLEIQRTEQGDSAMYLCASSLGAGATNEKLFFGSGTQLSVL.

The chain employs TRBV12-3 or TRBV12-4 and TRBJ1-1; 8 bases align to TRBD1. V dropped 8 bases and J dropped 11; count of bases not matched to a gene: 10. The CDR3 is 12 residues long. This chain's CDR3 is CASSGGGSSAFF. The CDR3 nucleotides are TGTGCCAGCTCAGGGGGCGGGAGTAGCGCTTTCTTT.

This chain uses TRBV6-5 with TRBJ1-1; D is uncertain. From germline, CDR1 is MNHEY and CDR2 SVGAGI. Trimming removed 3 bases at V and 1 base at J, with 9 bases between. The CDR3 totals 14 residues. The CDR3 loop reads CASSYGGTNTEAFF. The CDR3 DNA sequence: TGTGCCAGCAGTTATGGCGGTACGAACACTGAAGCTTTCTTT.

This clone was seen just once. This chain uses TRBV6-1 with TRBJ2-7; D possibly corresponds to TRBD1 (5 bases). Germline CDR1 and CDR2: MNHNS and SASEGT. Between the trimmed V and J ends, which lost 2 bases and 4 bases, there was a span of 15 bases. This CDR3 comprises 15 residues. The CDR3 DNA reads TGTGCCAGCAGTGAACATCCGGGCAGGGAATACGAGCAGTACTTC. This gives the protein CASSEHPGREYEQYF.

J is TRBJ1-4 and V is TRBV5-8; 8 nucleotides match TRBD1. CDR1 is SGHTS and CDR2 is YDEGEE in the germline V gene. The CDR3 contains 14 residues. J was trimmed by 7 bases and V by 4 bases; bases with no gene match: 6. CDR3 amino acids: CASSRTGFGEKLFF. CDR3 nucleotide sequence: TGTGCCAGCAGCCGGACAGGGTTTGGTGAAAAACTGTTTTTT.

This clone was seen a single time. V and J are TRBV5-4 and TRBJ1-3; D is perhaps TRBD1 (5 bases). Between the trimmed V and J ends, which lost 4 bases and 4 bases, there was a span of 9 bases. The germline gives CDR1 SGHNT, CDR2 YYREEE (reference sequence). The CDR3 totals 13 residues. CDR3 sequence reads: CASSLKGGNTIYF. In nucleotides, the CDR3 is TGTGCCAGCAGCCTCAAGGGGGGAAACACCATATATTTT.

The chain recombines TRBV6-5 with TRBJ2-7; 7 nucleotides align to TRBD1. Unmatched junction bases numbered 8, after V lost 4 bases and J lost 2 bases. The CDR3 is 15 amino acids. Germline V CDR1 and CDR2: MNHEY, SVGAGI. The CDR3 nucleotides are TGTGCCAGCAGTTCTCCGGGACAGTCTGCCTACGAGCAGTACTTC. It codes for CASSSPGQSAYEQYF.

V gene TRBV7-8 combines with J gene TRBJ2-7, with 8 bases aligning to TRBD2. In germline, CDR1 is SGHVS, CDR2 FQNEAQ. The V and J ends lost 5 bases and 3 bases, in that order; junction bases with no gene match: 9. The CDR3 is made up of 15 amino acids. CDR3 nucleotide sequence: TGTGCCAGCAGCCGAGGACTAGCCAATTTCTACGAGCAGTACTTC. This sequence encodes CASSRGLANFYEQYF.

The chain carries TRBV9 and TRBJ1-2, with TRBD1 matching 7 bases. With 5 bases clipped from V and 6 bases from J, the junction kept 7 bases outside the gene matches. The length of the CDR3 is 13 residues. The germline gives CDR1 SGDLS, CDR2 YYNGEE. In nucleotides, the CDR3 is TGTGCCAGCAGTCGAAGACAGGGAGATGGCTACACCTTC. Translating it yields CASSRRQGDGYTF. The complete variable domain, with remaining parts taken from reference TRBV9 and TRBJ1-2, reads DSGVTQTPKHLITATGQRVTLRCSPRSGDLSVYWYQQSLDQGLQFLIQYYNGEERAKGNILERFSAQQFPDLHSELNLSSLELGDSALYFCASSRRQGDGYTFGSGTRLTVV.